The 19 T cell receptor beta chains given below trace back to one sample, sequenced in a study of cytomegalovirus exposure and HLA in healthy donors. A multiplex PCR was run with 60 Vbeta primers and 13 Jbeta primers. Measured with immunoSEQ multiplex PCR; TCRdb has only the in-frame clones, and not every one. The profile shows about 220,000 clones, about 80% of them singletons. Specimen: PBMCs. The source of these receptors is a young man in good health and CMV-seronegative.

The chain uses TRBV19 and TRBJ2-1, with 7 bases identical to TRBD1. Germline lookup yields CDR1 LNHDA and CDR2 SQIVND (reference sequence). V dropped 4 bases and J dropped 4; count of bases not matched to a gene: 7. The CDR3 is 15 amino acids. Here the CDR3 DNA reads TGTGCCAGTAGTACTTCGGGACAGAATTACAATGAGCAGTTCTTC. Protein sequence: CASSTSGQNYNEQFF.

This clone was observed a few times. CDR3 loop: CASSATAGTRTDTQYF. The CDR3, as DNA: TGTGCCAGCAGCGCGACCGCCGGGACTCGCACAGATACGCAGTATTTT. The chain is built from TRBV9 and TRBJ2-3; D is possibly TRBD2 (6 bases). Trimming pared 3 bases from V and 1 base from J, leaving 15 bases between. The CDR3 extends over 16 amino acids. Looked up from germline, CDR1 is SGDLS and CDR2 is YYNGEE.

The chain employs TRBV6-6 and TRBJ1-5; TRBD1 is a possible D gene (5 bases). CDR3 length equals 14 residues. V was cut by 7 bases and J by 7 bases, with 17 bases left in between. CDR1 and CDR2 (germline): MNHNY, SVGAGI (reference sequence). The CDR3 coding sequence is TGTGCCAGCATCACGGGGGGGAAAGGGCAGCCCCAGCATTTT. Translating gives CASITGGKGQPQHF.

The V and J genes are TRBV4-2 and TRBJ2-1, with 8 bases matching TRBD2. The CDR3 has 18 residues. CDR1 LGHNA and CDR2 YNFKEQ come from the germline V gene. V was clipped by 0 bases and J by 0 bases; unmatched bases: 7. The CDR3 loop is CASSQEDWSGSSYNEQFF. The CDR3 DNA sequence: TGTGCCAGCAGCCAAGAGGACTGGAGCGGGAGCTCCTACAATGAGCAGTTCTTC.

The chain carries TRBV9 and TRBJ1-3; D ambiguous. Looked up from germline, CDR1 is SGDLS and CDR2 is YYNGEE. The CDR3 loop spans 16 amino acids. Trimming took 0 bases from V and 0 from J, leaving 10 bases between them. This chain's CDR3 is CASSVDLLSSGNTIYF. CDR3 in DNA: TGTGCCAGCAGCGTAGATCTCCTTAGCTCTGGAAACACCATATATTTT.

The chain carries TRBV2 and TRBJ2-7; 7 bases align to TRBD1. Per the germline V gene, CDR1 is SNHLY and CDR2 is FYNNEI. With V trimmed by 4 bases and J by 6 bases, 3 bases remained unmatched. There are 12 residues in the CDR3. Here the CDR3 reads CASSGHRGEQYF. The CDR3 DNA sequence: TGTGCCAGCAGTGGGCACAGGGGCGAGCAGTACTTC.

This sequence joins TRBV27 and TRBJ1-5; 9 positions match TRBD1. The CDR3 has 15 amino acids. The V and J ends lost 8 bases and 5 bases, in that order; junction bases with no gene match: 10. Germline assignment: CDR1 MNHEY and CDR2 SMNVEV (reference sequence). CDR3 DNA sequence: TGTGCCAGCCGGACAGGGGATCAGGACCATCAGCCCCAGCATTTT. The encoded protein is CASRTGDQDHQPQHF.

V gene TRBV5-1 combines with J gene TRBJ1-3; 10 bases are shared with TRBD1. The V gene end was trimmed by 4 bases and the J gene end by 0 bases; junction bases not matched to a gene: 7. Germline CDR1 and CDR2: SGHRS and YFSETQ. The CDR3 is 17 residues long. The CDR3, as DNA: TGCGCCAGCAGCGCGCCGGGACAGGGGCCCTCTGGAAACACCATATATTTT. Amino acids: CASSAPGQGPSGNTIYF.

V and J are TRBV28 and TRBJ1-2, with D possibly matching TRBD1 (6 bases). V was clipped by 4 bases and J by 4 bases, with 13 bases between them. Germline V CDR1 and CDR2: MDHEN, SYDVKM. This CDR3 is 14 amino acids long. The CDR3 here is CASSSPAGAYGYTF. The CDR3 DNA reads TGTGCCAGCAGTTCACCGGCAGGGGCCTATGGCTACACCTTC.

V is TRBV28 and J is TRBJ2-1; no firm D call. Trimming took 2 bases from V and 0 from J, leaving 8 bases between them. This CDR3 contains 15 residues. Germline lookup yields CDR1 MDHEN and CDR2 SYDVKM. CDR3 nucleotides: TGTGCCAGCAGTTTAGACTTAAGCTCCTACAATGAGCAGTTCTTC. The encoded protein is CASSLDLSSYNEQFF.

The CDR3 nucleotides are TGTGCCAGCAGTTACGGGGGGGGAAACGAGCAGTACTTC. It yields the protein CASSYGGGNEQYF. V usage is TRBV6-5 and J usage is TRBJ2-7; 7 bases are a match to TRBD2. Germline values: CDR1 MNHEY, CDR2 SVGAGI. V shed 2 bases, J shed 5 bases, and the junction held 3 bases outside the gene matches. This CDR3 is 13 amino acids long.

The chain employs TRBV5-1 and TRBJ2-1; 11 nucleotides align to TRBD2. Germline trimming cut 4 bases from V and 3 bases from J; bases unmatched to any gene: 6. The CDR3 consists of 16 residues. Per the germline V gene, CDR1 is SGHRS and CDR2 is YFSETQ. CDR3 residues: CASSPGLAVFYNEQFF. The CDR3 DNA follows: TGCGCCAGCAGCCCGGGACTAGCGGTATTCTACAATGAGCAGTTCTTC.

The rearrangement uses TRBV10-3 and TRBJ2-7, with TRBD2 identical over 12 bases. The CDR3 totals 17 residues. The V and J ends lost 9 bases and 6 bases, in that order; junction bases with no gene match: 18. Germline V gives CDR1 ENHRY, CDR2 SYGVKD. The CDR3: CAIASGRGMGNNTEQYF. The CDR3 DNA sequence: TGTGCCATAGCTAGCGGGAGGGGCATGGGTAATAATACCGAGCAGTACTTC.

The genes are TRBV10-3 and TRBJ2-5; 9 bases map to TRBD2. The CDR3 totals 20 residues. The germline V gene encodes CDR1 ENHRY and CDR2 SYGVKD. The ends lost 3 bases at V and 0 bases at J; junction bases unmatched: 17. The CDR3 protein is CAISELRALRVAGDQETQYF. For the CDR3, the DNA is TGTGCCATCAGTGAATTGAGAGCCCTGCGCGTAGCGGGAGACCAAGAGACCCAGTACTTC.

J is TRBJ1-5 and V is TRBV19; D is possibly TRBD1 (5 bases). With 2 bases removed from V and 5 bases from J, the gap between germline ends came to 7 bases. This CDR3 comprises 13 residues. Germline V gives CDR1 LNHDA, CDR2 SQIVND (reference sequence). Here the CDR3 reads CASSITGYQPQHF. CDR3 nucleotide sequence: TGTGCCAGTAGTATAACAGGCTATCAGCCCCAGCATTTT.

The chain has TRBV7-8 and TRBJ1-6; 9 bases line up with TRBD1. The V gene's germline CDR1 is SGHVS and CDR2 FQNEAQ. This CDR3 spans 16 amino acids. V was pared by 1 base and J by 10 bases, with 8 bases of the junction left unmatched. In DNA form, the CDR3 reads TGTGCCAGCAGCTTAGTGTCGGGACAGGGTGGCTCACCCCTCCACTTT. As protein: CASSLVSGQGGSPLHF.

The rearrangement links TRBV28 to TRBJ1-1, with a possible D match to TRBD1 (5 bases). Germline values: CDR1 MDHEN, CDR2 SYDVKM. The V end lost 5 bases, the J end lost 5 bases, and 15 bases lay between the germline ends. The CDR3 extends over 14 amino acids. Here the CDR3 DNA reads TGTGCCAGCAGTCCACGACCGGGGGGAACTGAAGCTTTCTTT. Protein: CASSPRPGGTEAFF.

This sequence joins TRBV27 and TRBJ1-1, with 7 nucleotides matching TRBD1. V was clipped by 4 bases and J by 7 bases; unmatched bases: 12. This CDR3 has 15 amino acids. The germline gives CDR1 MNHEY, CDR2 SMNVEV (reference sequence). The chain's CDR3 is CASSSGETGLGEAFF. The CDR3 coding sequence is TGTGCCAGCAGTTCGGGTGAGACAGGGTTGGGTGAAGCTTTCTTT.

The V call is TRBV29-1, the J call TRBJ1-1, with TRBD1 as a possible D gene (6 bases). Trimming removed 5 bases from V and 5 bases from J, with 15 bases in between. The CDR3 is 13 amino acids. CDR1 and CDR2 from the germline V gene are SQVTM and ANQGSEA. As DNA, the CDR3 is TGCAGCGTTAGGGTCAGGGGTAGGACTGAAGCTTTCTTT. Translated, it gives CSVRVRGRTEAFF.